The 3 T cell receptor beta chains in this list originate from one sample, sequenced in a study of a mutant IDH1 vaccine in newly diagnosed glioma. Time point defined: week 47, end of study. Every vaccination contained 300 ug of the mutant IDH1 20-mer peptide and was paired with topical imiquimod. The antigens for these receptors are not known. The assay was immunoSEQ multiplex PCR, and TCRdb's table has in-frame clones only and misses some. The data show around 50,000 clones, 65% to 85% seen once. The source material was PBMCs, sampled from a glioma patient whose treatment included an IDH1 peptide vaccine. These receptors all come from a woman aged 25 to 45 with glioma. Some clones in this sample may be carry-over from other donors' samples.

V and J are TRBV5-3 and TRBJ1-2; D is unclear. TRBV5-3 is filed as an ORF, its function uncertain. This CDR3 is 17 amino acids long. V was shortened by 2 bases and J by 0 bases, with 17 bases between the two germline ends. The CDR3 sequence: CARSFREGSPSNYGYTF. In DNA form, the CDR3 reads TGTGCCAGAAGCTTTCGTGAGGGTTCCCCTTCTAACTATGGCTACACCTTC.

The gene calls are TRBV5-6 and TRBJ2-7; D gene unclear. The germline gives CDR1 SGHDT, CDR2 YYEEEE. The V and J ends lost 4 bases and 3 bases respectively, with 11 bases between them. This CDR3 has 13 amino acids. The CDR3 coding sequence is TGTGCCAGCAGCCCCGCAGGTATCTACGAGCAGTACTTC. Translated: CASSPAGIYEQYF. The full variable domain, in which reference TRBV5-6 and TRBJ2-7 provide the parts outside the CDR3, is DAGVTQSPTHLIKTRGQQVTLRCSPKSGHDTVSWYQQALGQGPQFIFQYYEEEERQRGNFPDRFSGHQFPNYSSELNVNALLLGDSALYLCASSPAGIYEQYFGPGTRLTVT.

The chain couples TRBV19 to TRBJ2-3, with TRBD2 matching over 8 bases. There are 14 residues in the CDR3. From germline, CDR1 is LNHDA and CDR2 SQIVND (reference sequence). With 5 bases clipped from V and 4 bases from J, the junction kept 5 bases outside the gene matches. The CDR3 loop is CASSAGRAADTQYF. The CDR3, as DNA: TGTGCCAGTAGTGCCGGGAGGGCCGCAGATACGCAGTATTTT. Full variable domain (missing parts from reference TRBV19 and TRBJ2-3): DGGITQSPKYLFRKEGQNVTLSCEQNLNHDAMYWYRQDPGQGLRLIYYSQIVNDFQKGDIAEGYSVSREKKESFPLTVTSAQKNPTAFYLCASSAGRAADTQYFGPGTRLTVL.